Below, 14 T cell receptor beta chains from the same sample are listed, as sequenced in a study of T-cell reconstitution after alpha-beta-depleted transplantation in children. A library of TCRbeta sequences, prepared with unique molecular identifiers, was generated. MiXCR, run by TCRdb on the PCR reads, gives a single entry per CDR3 protein. The sample yields about 980,000 distinct CDR3 sequences, about 29% seen once. Here the sequenced sample was PBMCs, mostly from graft donor cells, taken 360 days after TCRalphabeta/CD19-depleted stem cell transplant. The receptor set was obtained from a boy younger than two who had a stem cell transplant for SCID, so the T cells may come from the graft donor.

V is TRBV24-1 and J is TRBJ2-5, with D tentatively TRBD1 (7 bases). Trimming removed 5 bases at V and 5 bases at J, with 11 bases between. The CDR3 runs 13 residues. Germline V lookup: CDR1 KGHDR, CDR2 SFDVKD. CDR3 DNA: TGTGCCACCAGTGCGGCAGGGGGGGAGACCCAGTACTTC. The encoded protein is CATSAAGGETQYF.

This clonotype was seen a handful of times. CDR3 region: CASETGTFGNQPQHF. CDR3 nucleotide sequence: TGTGCCAGCGAAACCGGGACCTTTGGCAATCAGCCCCAGCATTTT. The chain employs TRBV28 and TRBJ1-5, with D possibly being TRBD1 (5 bases). This CDR3 has 15 amino acids. V shed 8 bases and J shed 2 bases, with 16 bases lying between them. Germline V CDR1 and CDR2: MDHEN, SYDVKM.

The CDR3 region is CASSLVGGGVSTDTQYF. For the CDR3, the DNA is TGTGCCAGCAGCTTAGTGGGGGGCGGGGTTAGCACAGATACGCAGTATTTT. The chain links TRBV7-2 to TRBJ2-3; D may match TRBD1 or TRBD2 (6 bases each). V was cut by 1 base and J by 0 bases, with 14 bases left in between. Looked up from germline, CDR1 is SGHTA and CDR2 is FQGNSA. This CDR3 contains 17 residues.

This clonotype was found a few times. The CDR3: CSARVSGRAKNIQYF. For the CDR3, the DNA is TGCAGTGCTAGGGTGAGCGGGAGGGCCAAAAACATTCAGTACTTC. This rearrangement joins TRBV20-1 to TRBJ2-4, with 9 bases identical to TRBD2. Per the germline V gene, CDR1 is DFQATT and CDR2 is SNEGSKA (reference sequence). With V trimmed by 3 bases and J by 1 base, 4 bases remained unmatched. The CDR3 is 15 amino acids.

The CDR3 sequence: CASSEGGAGANVLTF. The CDR3, as DNA: TGTGCCAGCAGTGAAGGGGGGGCTGGGGCCAACGTCCTGACTTTC. The V call is TRBV25-1, the J call TRBJ2-6, with 7 bases that match TRBD2. CDR1 is MGHDK and CDR2 is SYGVNS in the germline V gene. V trimming: 2 bases; J trimming: 2 bases; junction bases outside the gene matches: 0. There are 15 residues in the CDR3.

This clonotype showed up just once. V gene TRBV20-1 combines with J gene TRBJ1-5; tentatively, D is TRBD1 (5 bases). The CDR3 is 16 residues long. V was cut by 5 bases and J by 2 bases, with 19 bases left in between. Germline lookup yields CDR1 DFQATT and CDR2 SNEGSKA (reference sequence). This CDR3 reads CSALGRGEGGNQPQHF. The CDR3 DNA reads as TGCAGTGCTTTGGGAAGGGGCGAGGGAGGCAATCAGCCCCAGCATTTT.

DNA of the CDR3: TGTGCCAGCAGCGGGACTACTATCCGCCAAGAGACCCAGTACTTC. This encodes CASSGTTIRQETQYF. The gene calls are TRBV12-3 or TRBV12-4 and TRBJ2-5; 7 positions agree with TRBD2. The CDR3 contains 15 residues. The J segment lost 1 base and the V segment lost 6 bases, leaving 8 bases of the junction unmatched.

This clonotype was found once. The V gene is TRBV4-2, the J gene TRBJ1-2; D is unclear. The CDR3 is 14 amino acids. Germline V gene lookup returns CDR1 LGHNA and CDR2 YNFKEQ. V lost 0 bases, J lost 2 bases, and 7 bases lay in between. The CDR3 spells CASSQEVGNYGYTF. For the CDR3, the DNA is TGTGCCAGCAGCCAAGAGGTGGGCAACTATGGCTACACCTTC.

This rearrangement joins TRBV18 to TRBJ1-6, with TRBD1 matching over 10 bases. This CDR3 has 16 residues. Trimming cost V 3 bases and J 10 bases; bases outside gene matches: 9. Germline-derived CDR1 and CDR2 are KGHSH and LQKENI. The CDR3 loop reads CASSPFSGTGDSPLHF. The CDR3 nucleotides read TGTGCCAGCTCACCTTTCTCCGGGACAGGGGACTCACCCCTCCACTTT.

This clonotype occurred a few times. The chain uses TRBV3-1 and TRBJ2-1, with a weak D call TRBD1 (6 bases). The CDR3 has 17 amino acids. V dropped 1 base and J dropped 3 bases, with 16 bases sitting between them. From germline, CDR1 is LGHDT and CDR2 YNNKEL (reference sequence). In DNA, the CDR3 is TGTGCCAGCAGCCAAGTATTGTCCAGGGGCGTCTACAATGAGCAGTTCTTC. It yields the protein CASSQVLSRGVYNEQFF.

V usage is TRBV12-3 or TRBV12-4 and J usage is TRBJ2-7, with a tentative D call TRBD2 (7 bases). V lost 3 bases, J lost 2 bases, and 14 bases lay in between. CDR3 length: 15 residues. CDR3 DNA: TGTGCCAGCAGTTTGAGGGGGGGAACCCCCTACGAGCAGTACTTC. This codes for CASSLRGGTPYEQYF.

CDR3 loop: CSATSSGDYQETQYF. The CDR3 DNA sequence: TGCAGTGCTACCTCTAGCGGGGATTACCAAGAGACCCAGTACTTC. This chain joins TRBV20-1 and TRBJ2-5; 9 bases agree with TRBD2. CDR1 is DFQATT, CDR2 SNEGSKA, per germline (reference sequence). The V and J ends lost 4 bases and 0 bases, in that order; junction bases with no gene match: 6. The CDR3 loop spans 15 amino acids.

With regard to this clonotype: Mismatch with germline at one junction end may stem from a read error. The CDR3 protein is CAWAPLRDGGPSGTF. CDR3 DNA sequence: TGTGCCTGGGCCCCCCTGAGGGATGGTGGACCCTCTGGGACCTTC. This chain uses TRBV30 with TRBJ2-1; D may correspond to TRBD1 or TRBD2 (5 bases each). The CDR3 consists of 15 residues. Looked up from germline, CDR1 is GTSNPN and CDR2 is SVGIG (reference sequence).

This rearrangement joins TRBV10-3 to TRBJ1-1; D remains unclear. CDR3 length: 13 amino acids. V was shortened by 6 bases and J by 0 bases, with 8 bases between the two germline ends. The V gene's germline CDR1 is ENHRY and CDR2 SYGVKD. CDR3 sequence reads: CAIREQLNTEAFF. As DNA, the CDR3 is TGTGCCATCAGGGAACAGTTGAACACTGAAGCTTTCTTT.